This T cell receptor beta chain appears in the sequencing data of a study of T cells after yellow fever vaccination (dated by TCRdb to between 2018 and 2021). A note on the overall study: Libraries from fractions with low cell numbers were prepared with the SMART-Seq v4 Ultra Low Input RNA kit. Bulk TCR alpha and beta repertoires were sequenced longitudinally to track T-cell clones before and after primary and booster YFV17D yellow fever vaccination. The cohort comprised two healthy male donors, one aged 18 to 30 and one aged 30 to 39 years. Blood samples were taken at several timepoints before and after primary and secondary immunization, and bulk PBMC replicates and cell subsets were isolated.

Remarks on this clonotype: Its antigen has not been determined. No much larger clone exists at a distance of one base, and base qualities are not known.

TCR cDNA was made using 5'RACE template switching, a step that added a universal primer site and unique molecular identifiers. Priming for cDNA synthesis came from both the TCR alpha and TCR beta constant segments. Libraries were amplified in two PCR steps, with sample barcodes and sequencing adapters added in the second step. Libraries were sequenced on Illumina HiSeq 2500 (2x100 bp) or NovaSeq (2x150 bp). The original pipeline was this. MIGEC was used to demultiplex reads and collapse the reads into UMI consensus sequences, and MiXCR was used for V(D)J alignment. Vaccine-responding clonotypes were defined with edgeR using replicate PBMC samples, requiring FDR below 0.01 and a log2 fold change above 5 up to day 15. Each bulk clonotype received a CD4 or CD8 identity based on whether the sequenced CD4 or CD8 repertoire contained that clonotype at higher abundance. TCRdb ran its own pipeline on the public reads, namely fastp trimming at Q25 and MiXCR clone calling, and kept in-frame beta chains. Duplicate CDR3 protein sequences are folded into a single record with the most common DNA and genes. For this entry, the V and J calls and clone size follow TCRdb and not the study's own pipeline. The sample data list 450,000 to 550,000 distinct CDR3 sequences, and about 19% of these were observed just once. Roughly an eighth of the sample comes from the top ten.

On the study overall, not on this receptor specifically: After the booster, most clones that had expanded after primary vaccination were detected again (approximately 97% of CD4 and roughly nine tenths of CD8), suggesting broad maintenance of memory. A small share of clonotypes occurred in both CD4 and CD8 compartments, likely arising from convergent recombination. Because the study included only a couple of donors, the extent to which the findings can be generalized is limited. Compared with the primary T-cell response, the secondary T-cell response was faster but weaker, reaching its peak on day 5 rather than on day 15. Because abundant contaminating clonotypes from the bulk population could be contained in FACS-sorted repertoires, computational filtering was required.

Sample treatment or condition, as interpreted from the label and publication: live attenuated yellow fever vaccine strain. At each blood-draw timepoint, two biological replicates of bulk PBMCs were obtained. A standard Ficoll-Paque protocol was used to isolate PBMCs from peripheral blood. TriZol was used to extract RNA from bulk PBMCs, from CD4 and CD8 fractions, and from dextramer-positive and dextramer-negative fractions. CDR1 and CDR2 (KGHDR, SFDVKD) derive from the germline V gene. The CDR3 goes from the cysteine to the phenylalanine over 16 residues. Of all the DNA, just the CDR3 is kept, 48 bases in frame from base 1. From V the trimming removes 2 bases and from J it removes 6 bases, while the gene matches leave 6 bases of the junction unaccounted for.

The source is a man aged 30-40 years who received the YFV17D yellow fever vaccine. Here the sequenced sample was PBMCs, taken 15 days after the yellow fever booster vaccination. The chain is assembled from TRBV24-1 and TRBJ2-2, with 9 bases in between that match TRBD1. The CDR3 is CATSDYQGQGPGELFF. Read as DNA, the sequence is TGTGCCACCAGTGATTACCAGGGACAGGGCCCCGGGGAGCTGTTTTTT.